The clone carrying this TCR beta chain was seen just once. Its target is not known. Some clones are missing from TCRdb's copy, which holds only in-frame ones; the method was immunoSEQ multiplex PCR. The table lists 25,000 to 35,000 clones, around nine tenths of them singletons. Germline values: CDR1 LNHDA, CDR2 SQIVND (reference sequence). J was trimmed by 5 bases and V by 5 bases; bases with no gene match: 10. The CDR3 loop spans 15 amino acids. Time point in this sample: new active TB diagnosis, blood taken before or within 7 days of starting treatment. This sample stems from a study of T cells in tuberculosis. Regarding the study as a whole: Active tuberculosis TCR-alpha repertoires lay closer to GMM-specific TCRs than IGRA-negative controls, suggesting clonal expansion.

The chain recombines TRBV19 with TRBJ1-1; 8 nucleotides agree with TRBD1. This sequence originates from an adult with tuberculosis. Material: PBMCs, obtained at tuberculosis diagnosis. CDR3 region: CASSLTGQARTEAFF. In DNA, the CDR3 is TGTGCCAGTAGTTTGACGGGACAGGCCAGAACTGAAGCTTTCTTT. The full variable domain, its missing parts supplied by reference TRBV19 and TRBJ1-1, is DGGITQSPKYLFRKEGQNVTLSCEQNLNHDAMYWYRQDPGQGLRLIYYSQIVNDFQKGDIAEGYSVSREKKESFPLTVTSAQKNPTAFYLCASSLTGQARTEAFFGQGTRLTVV.